Shown below are 16 T cell receptor beta chains from a single sample sequenced in a study of human T cells and chemical hapten exposure. As for time point: pre-sensitization, week 0. Treatment denoted: therapeutic diphenylcyclopropenone sensitization with weekly scalp DPC. TCRdb recomputed calls from the RACE reads with MiXCR, one row per CDR3 protein. The sample lists around 95,000 distinct CDR3 sequences, more than 10% occurring once. Material: whole blood, obtained in connection with sensitization to the hapten diphenylcyclopropenone (DPC). The receptors stem from a woman aged 55-70 years with alopecia areata. Some clones in this sample may be carry-over from other donors' samples.

This clonotype appeared a few times. This chain uses TRBV9 with TRBJ2-5; tentatively, D is TRBD2 (5 bases). The V end was cut by 0 bases, the J end by 4 bases, with 13 bases between. Looked up from germline, CDR1 is SGDLS and CDR2 is YYNGEE. This CDR3 spans 15 amino acids. The CDR3 sequence is CASSVAVGVRETQYF. The CDR3 DNA is TGTGCCAGCAGCGTAGCAGTCGGGGTAAGAGAGACCCAGTACTTC.

Points on this clonotype: The DNA is left out, because the CDR3 cannot be placed on it with certainty; the CDR3 is given as TCRdb lists it. CDR3 region: CASSQGTAHPSTF. The V gene is TRBV14, the J gene TRBJ1-6. Germline CDR1 SGHDN, CDR2 FVKESK. The CDR3 is 13 residues long, counting both termini.

This clonotype was picked up a small number of times. This chain links TRBV30 with TRBJ2-5; tentatively, D is TRBD1 (6 bases). V was clipped by 0 bases and J by 5 bases, with 7 bases between them. Germline V gives CDR1 GTSNPN, CDR2 SVGIG (reference sequence). CDR3 length: 12 residues. CDR3: CAWSVQGETQYF. The CDR3 DNA reads TGTGCCTGGAGTGTACAGGGCGAGACCCAGTACTTC.

This clonotype was observed a handful of times. The V and J genes are TRBV29-1 and TRBJ2-7; 7 nucleotides match TRBD1. The CDR3 runs to 13 residues. The V segment lost 1 base and the J segment 7 bases; nucleotides outside the gene matches: 7. Germline V gene data show CDR1 as SQVTM and CDR2 as ANQGSEA. CDR3: CSVEGDSLGEQYF. In DNA form, the CDR3 reads TGCAGCGTTGAAGGGGACAGCCTTGGGGAGCAGTACTTC.

This clonotype was seen only a few times. This chain connects TRBV6-1 to TRBJ2-3; D possibly corresponds to TRBD1 (5 bases). This CDR3 is 15 amino acids long. Germline CDR1 reads MNHNS; CDR2 reads SASEGT. Trimming removed 2 bases from V and 2 bases from J, with 11 bases in between. The CDR3 sequence: CASSERGRDTDTQYF. The CDR3 DNA follows: TGTGCCAGCAGTGAAAGGGGTCGAGACACAGATACGCAGTATTTT.

This clonotype was seen a few times. This rearrangement joins TRBV9 to TRBJ1-2, with D tentatively TRBD1 (6 bases). Trimming cost V 6 bases and J 0 bases, with 21 bases left between them. The CDR3 spans 17 residues. CDR1 is SGDLS, CDR2 YYNGEE, per germline. Written as DNA, the CDR3 is TGTGCCAGCACCTACGACGTAAATGGGGGGCCTAACTATGGCTACACCTTC. It codes for CASTYDVNGGPNYGYTF.

This clonotype occurred many times. This rearrangement joins TRBV30 to TRBJ2-1; D might be TRBD1 (6 bases). Germline loops: CDR1 GTSNPN, CDR2 SVGIG (reference sequence). The CDR3 consists of 16 residues. V lost 1 base, J lost 3 bases, and 16 bases lay in between. DNA of the CDR3: TGTGCCTGGAGTGGAAGGGGGAATTTGATCTACAATGAGCAGTTCTTC. Translating it yields CAWSGRGNLIYNEQFF.

The chain employs TRBV3-1 and TRBJ2-1; D is possibly TRBD2 (5 bases). With 4 bases removed from V and 8 bases from J, the gap between germline ends came to 27 bases. Germline V gives CDR1 LGHDT, CDR2 YNNKEL (reference sequence). The CDR3 extends over 18 amino acids. CDR3 in amino acids: CASSPPSRRSVRWDEQFF. CDR3 in DNA: TGTGCCAGCAGCCCTCCCTCCCGTCGTAGCGTGAGATGGGATGAGCAGTTCTTC.

The chain links TRBV2 to TRBJ2-2; TRBD2 aligns across 10 bases. Germline CDR1 is SNHLY and CDR2 is FYNNEI. With V trimmed by 5 bases and J by 7 bases, 4 bases remained unmatched. The CDR3 totals 14 residues. CDR3 DNA: TGTGCCAGCAGTTGGACTAGCGGCAACGGGGAGCTGTTTTTT. This gives the protein CASSWTSGNGELFF.

This chain joins TRBV2 and TRBJ1-3; tentatively, D is TRBD1 (6 bases). V lost 5 bases and J 4 bases, leaving 12 bases between the germline ends. Germline V CDR1 and CDR2: SNHLY, FYNNEI. This CDR3 has 14 residues. The DNA for the CDR3 is TGTGCCAGCAGTTTCCAGGGGTCCGGAAACACCATATATTTT. This gives the protein CASSFQGSGNTIYF.

This clonotype has ten or more counts. The chain has TRBV20-1 and TRBJ1-5, with TRBD1 matching 7 bases. Trimming removed 5 bases from V and 0 bases from J; junction bases left unmatched: 13. Germline V gene data show CDR1 as DFQATT and CDR2 as SNEGSKA (reference sequence). The CDR3 is made up of 17 amino acids. CDR3: CSAPPRTGTYSNQPQHF. As DNA, the CDR3 is TGCAGTGCTCCCCCCAGGACAGGAACTTATAGCAATCAGCCCCAGCATTTT.

This chain uses TRBV7-9 with TRBJ2-7; D is unclear. Trimming took off 2 bases at V and 10 bases at J, with 9 bases between the two ends. The CDR3 consists of 11 residues. Germline loops: CDR1 SEHNR, CDR2 FQNEAQ (reference sequence). CDR3 amino acids: CASSLFSTQYF. CDR3 DNA sequence: TGTGCCAGCAGCTTATTCTCGACTCAGTACTTC.

The genes are TRBV15 and TRBJ2-2, with TRBD2 matching over 9 bases. V shed 8 bases and J 0 bases; nucleotides not matched to a gene: 10. Germline assignment: CDR1 LNHNV and CDR2 YYDKDF (reference sequence). CDR3 length equals 17 residues. CDR3 sequence: CATHATGLATNTGELFF. In nucleotides, the CDR3 is TGTGCCACCCATGCTACAGGACTAGCGACGAACACCGGGGAGCTGTTTTTT.

This clonotype turned up a few times. This chain links TRBV18 with TRBJ2-1, with 9 bases fitting TRBD1. The CDR3 has 15 amino acids. CDR1 is KGHSH, CDR2 LQKENI, per germline. J lost 8 bases, V lost 6 bases, and 11 bases had no gene match. The DNA for the CDR3 is TGTGCCAGCTCGCAAAGCGGACAGGGGATGGATGAGCAGTTCTTC. It codes for CASSQSGQGMDEQFF.

This clonotype was observed many times. The chain is built from TRBV6-5 and TRBJ2-4, with TRBD2 identical over 7 bases. CDR1 and CDR2 from the germline V gene are MNHEY and SVGAGI. The CDR3 runs to 16 residues. V lost 0 bases and J lost 1; bases outside the gene matches: 3. The CDR3 region is CASSYSALAAKNIQYF. CDR3 bases: TGTGCCAGCAGTTACTCCGCACTAGCGGCCAAAAACATTCAGTACTTC.

The chain is built from TRBV7-3 and TRBJ2-7; TRBD1 aligns across 10 bases. CDR1 is SGHTA and CDR2 is FQGTGA in the germline V gene. The CDR3 has 14 residues. The J segment lost 4 bases and the V segment lost 1 base, leaving 1 base of the junction unmatched. The CDR3 reads CASSLRGQGYEQYF. The DNA for the CDR3 is TGTGCCAGCAGCTTAAGGGGACAGGGGTACGAGCAGTACTTC.